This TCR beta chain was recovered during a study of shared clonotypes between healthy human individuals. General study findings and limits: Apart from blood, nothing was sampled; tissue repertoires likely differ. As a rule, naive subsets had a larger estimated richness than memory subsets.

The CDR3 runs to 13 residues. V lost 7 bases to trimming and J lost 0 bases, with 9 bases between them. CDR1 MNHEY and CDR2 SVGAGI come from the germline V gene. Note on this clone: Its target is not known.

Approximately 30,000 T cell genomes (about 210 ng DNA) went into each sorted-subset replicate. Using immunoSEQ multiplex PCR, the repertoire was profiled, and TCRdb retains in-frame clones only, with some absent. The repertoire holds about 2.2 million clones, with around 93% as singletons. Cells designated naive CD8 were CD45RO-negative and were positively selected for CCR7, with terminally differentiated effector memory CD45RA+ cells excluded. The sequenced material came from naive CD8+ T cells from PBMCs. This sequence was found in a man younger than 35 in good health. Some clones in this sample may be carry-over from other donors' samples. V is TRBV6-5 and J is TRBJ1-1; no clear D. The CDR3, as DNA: TGTGCCAGCACGCTAGTAGTGAACACTGAAGCTTTCTTT. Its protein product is CASTLVVNTEAFF.